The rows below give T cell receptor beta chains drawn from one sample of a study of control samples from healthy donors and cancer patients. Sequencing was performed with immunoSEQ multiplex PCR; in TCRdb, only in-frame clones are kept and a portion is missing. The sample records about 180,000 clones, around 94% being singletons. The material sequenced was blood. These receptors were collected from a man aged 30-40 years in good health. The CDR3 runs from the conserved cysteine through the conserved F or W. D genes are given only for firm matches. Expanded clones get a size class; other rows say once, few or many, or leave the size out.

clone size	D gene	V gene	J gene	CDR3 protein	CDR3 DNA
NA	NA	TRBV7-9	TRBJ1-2	CASSSGGERYTF	TGTGCCAGCAGTTCTGGCGGGGAACGCTACACCTTC
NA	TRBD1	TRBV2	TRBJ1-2	CASSEALGQRYPYTF	TGTGCCAGCAGTGAAGCGCTGGGACAGAGGTATCCCTACACCTTC
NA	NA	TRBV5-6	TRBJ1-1	CASSLATIGGGGTEAFF	TGTGCCAGCAGCTTGGCGACAATCGGCGGGGGAGGGACTGAAGCTTTCTTT
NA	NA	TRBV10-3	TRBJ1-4	CAISEGTTNEKLFF	TGTGCCATCAGTGAGGGGACAACTAATGAAAAACTGTTTTTT
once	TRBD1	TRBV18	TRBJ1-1	CASSPRNLRGADTEAFF	TGTGCCAGCTCACCACGAAACCTCAGGGGGGCGGACACTGAAGCTTTCTTT
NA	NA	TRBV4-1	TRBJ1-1	CASSQPTMNTEAFF	TGCGCCAGCAGCCAACCGACCATGAACACTGAAGCTTTCTTT
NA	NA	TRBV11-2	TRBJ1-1	CASSLGLGTFF	TGTGCCAGCAGCTTAGGGCTAGGAACTTTCTTT
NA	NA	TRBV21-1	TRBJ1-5	CASSPRWCFNSPQHF	TGTGCCAGCAGCCCTCGGTGGTGCTTCAACTCTCCCCAGCATTTT
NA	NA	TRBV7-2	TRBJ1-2	CASSTATAPSGYTF	TGTGCCAGCAGCACGGCGACAGCTCCAAGCGGCTACACCTTC
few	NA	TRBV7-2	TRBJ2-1	CASKFSWGDGEQFF	TGTGCCAGCAAGTTTTCTTGGGGGGATGGTGAGCAGTTCTTC
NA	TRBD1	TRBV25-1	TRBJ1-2	CASSGPDREGYGYTF	TGTGCCAGCAGTGGACCAGACAGGGAAGGGTATGGCTACACCTTC
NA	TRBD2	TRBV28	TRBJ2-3	CASSGGKDTQYF	TGTGCCAGTAGCGGGGGTAAAGATACGCAGTATTTT
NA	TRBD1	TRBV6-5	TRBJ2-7	CASRETGFPYEQYF	TGTGCCAGCAGGGAGACAGGGTTCCCCTACGAGCAGTACTTC